This T cell receptor (beta chain) was sequenced during a study of blood T cell repertoires in COVID-19. The overall study: COVID-19 samples collected from the United States, Italy and Spain covered acute and convalescent phases. T cells, B-cell-depleted T cells, or PBMCs provided the cDNA or gDNA that served as material.

How the authors handled the data: Counts of nucleated cells, estimated from reference gene primer amplification, were obtained. Only in-frame clones appear in the TCRdb table, and some are missing; sequencing was by immunoSEQ multiplex PCR. Clone size and the V and J calls come from that table; the DNA yielded D and trimming. This sample has around 200,000 clones; 84% occur once, and the top ten carry roughly 20%. The germline V gene encodes CDR1 SQVTM and CDR2 ANQGSEA. The CDR3 is made up of 8 amino acids. V was clipped by 6 bases and J by 9 bases, with 3 bases between them. The sequenced sample was peripheral blood. The rearrangement joins TRBV29-1 to TRBJ2-1; D ambiguous. This TCR was sampled from an elderly woman with active or convalescent COVID-19. The CDR3: CSVSEQFF. For the CDR3, the DNA is TGCAGCGTCTCTGAGCAGTTCTTC.